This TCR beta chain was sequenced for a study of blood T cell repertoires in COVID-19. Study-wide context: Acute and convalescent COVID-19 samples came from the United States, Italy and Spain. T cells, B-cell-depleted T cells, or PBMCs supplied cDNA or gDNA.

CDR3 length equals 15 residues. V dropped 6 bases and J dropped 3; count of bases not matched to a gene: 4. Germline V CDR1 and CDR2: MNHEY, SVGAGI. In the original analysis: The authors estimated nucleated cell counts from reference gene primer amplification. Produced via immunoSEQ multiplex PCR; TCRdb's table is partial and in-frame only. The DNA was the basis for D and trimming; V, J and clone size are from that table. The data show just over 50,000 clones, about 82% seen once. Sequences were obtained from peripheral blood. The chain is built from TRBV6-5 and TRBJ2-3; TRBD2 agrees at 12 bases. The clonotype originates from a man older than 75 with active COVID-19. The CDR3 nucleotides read TGTGCCAGCAGACGACTAGCGGGAGAGACAGATACGCAGTATTTT. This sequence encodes CASRRLAGETDTQYF.